The 4 T cell receptor beta chains below were found in one sample sequenced in a study of blood T cell repertoires in COVID-19. The repertoire was sequenced with immunoSEQ multiplex PCR; TCRdb's copy has only in-frame clones and lacks some. In the table there are about 130,000 clones, 84% of which are singletons. The sample consisted of peripheral blood. These receptors were obtained from a woman aged 55 to 70 with acute or convalescent COVID-19.

The chain links TRBV6-1 to TRBJ1-1, with D possibly TRBD1 on 5 matching bases. Trimming took off 3 bases at V and 3 bases at J, with 8 bases between the two ends. Germline CDR1 and CDR2: MNHNS and SASEGT. This CDR3 has 13 residues. In DNA, the CDR3 is TGTGCCAGCAGTGATATAGGGGACACTGAAGCTTTCTTT. Amino acid sequence: CASSDIGDTEAFF.

The chain uses TRBV6-5 and TRBJ1-2; tentatively, D is TRBD1 (6 bases). The CDR3 extends over 14 amino acids. The germline CDR1 and CDR2 sequences are MNHEY and SVGAGI. Trimming left V 10 bases short and J 3 bases short, with 18 bases between. CDR3 coding DNA: TGTGCCACGCGATTGGGGACACATCACTATGGCTACACCTTC. This sequence encodes CATRLGTHHYGYTF.

The chain has TRBV5-1 and TRBJ1-3, with no clear D. This CDR3 contains 15 residues. Per germline, CDR1 SGHRS and CDR2 YFSETQ. V lost 1 base and J 1 base, leaving 9 bases between the germline ends. CDR3 sequence: CASSLSATSGNTIYF. The CDR3 nucleotides are TGCGCCAGCAGCTTGTCCGCCACATCTGGAAACACCATATATTTT.

This sequence joins TRBV9 and TRBJ1-3; D possibly corresponds to TRBD1 (6 bases). The CDR3 spans 17 residues. In germline, CDR1 is SGDLS, CDR2 YYNGEE. V gave up 3 bases and J gave up 0 bases, with 16 bases separating them. The CDR3 region is CASSAGPGQLSGNTIYF. The CDR3 coding sequence is TGTGCCAGCAGCGCGGGACCAGGACAGCTCTCTGGAAACACCATATATTTT.